Detailed here is one TCR beta chain. Its antigen remains unidentified. These data come from a study of T cell repertoires in cytomegalovirus infection. Whole-study context: The authors used CMV epitopes that were HLA-C-restricted (recently identified) and HLA-B-restricted (well studied). Public TCR beta signatures indicated both CMV infection and matching HLA type. Study findings and constraints: HLA-C-restricted CMV-specific TCR beta clonotypes prevailed in the ex vivo response.

V lost 2 bases, J lost 1 base, and 11 bases lay in between. The CDR3 is 16 amino acids. Germline V gene sequence: CDR1 SGHTA, CDR2 FQGNSA. Using its own MiXCR run on the reads, TCRdb lists one record per CDR3 protein. The data contain roughly 340,000 distinct CDR3 sequences, almost 30% of them singletons. The sample was cultured PBMCs, taken from culture after CMV antigen stimulation. The receptor was derived from a human donor in good health (CMV status not recorded). Some clones in this sample may be carry-over from other donors' samples. The chain couples TRBV7-2 to TRBJ2-2; TRBD1 is a possible D gene (5 bases). In nucleotides, the CDR3 is TGTGCCAGCAGCTTATGGGGCTCGGGGAACACCGGGGAGCTGTTTTTT. Amino acid sequence: CASSLWGSGNTGELFF.